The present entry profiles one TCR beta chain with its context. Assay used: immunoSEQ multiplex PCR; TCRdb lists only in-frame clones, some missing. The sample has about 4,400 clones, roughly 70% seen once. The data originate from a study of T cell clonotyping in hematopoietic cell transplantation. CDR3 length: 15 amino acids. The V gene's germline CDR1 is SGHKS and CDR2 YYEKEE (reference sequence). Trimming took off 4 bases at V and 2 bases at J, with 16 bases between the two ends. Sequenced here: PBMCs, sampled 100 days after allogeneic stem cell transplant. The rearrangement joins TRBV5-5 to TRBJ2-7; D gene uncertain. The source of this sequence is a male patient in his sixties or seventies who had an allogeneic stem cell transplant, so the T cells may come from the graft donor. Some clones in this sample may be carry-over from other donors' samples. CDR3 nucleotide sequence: TGTGCCAGCAGCCTTCGACCCCCCCGGACCTACGAGCAGTACTTC. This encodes CASSLRPPRTYEQYF. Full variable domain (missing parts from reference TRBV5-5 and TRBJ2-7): DAGVTQSPTHLIKTRGQQVTLRCSPISGHKSVSWYQQVLGQGPQFIFQYYEKEERGRGNFPDRFSARQFPNYSSELNVNALLLGDSALYLCASSLRPPRTYEQYFGPGTRLTVT.